The 12 T cell receptor gamma chains listed next were all sequenced from one sample in a study of γδ T cells in repeated Plasmodium falciparum infection. TCRdb reran clone calling via CATT on the multiplex PCR reads. The table lists 25,000 to 35,000 gamma-chain clones, more than 1.4% of them singletons. Bulk repertoires came from Vgamma9/Vdelta2+ or Vdelta2-negative gammadelta T cells flow-sorted from PBMC. The source material was gamma-delta T cells from blood. These receptors all stem from a pool of human donors (malaria-infected and uninfected, not separated).

The table lists this clone with many counts. A far larger clone differs by one base, so this is likely a read error. This same CDR3 is encoded by further DNA sequences in the sample. The rearrangement joins TRGV9 to TRGJP. The J gene was not available in TCRdb and was assigned here by matching the DNA to germline segments. In germline, CDR1 is GITISATS, CDR2 ISYDGTV (reference sequence). V shed 0 bases and J 16 bases; nucleotides not matched to a gene: 9. The length of the CDR3 is 15 residues. The CDR3 region has the DNA TGTGCCTTGTGGGAGGTGCGTCCGGGTAAAAAAATCAAGGTATTT. It is translated as CALWEVRPGKKIKVF.

This clone was counted only a few times. This sequence is one base from a far larger clone and is likely a read error. Other DNA sequences from this sample encode an identical CDR3 as well. The gene calls are TRGV9 and TRGJ1 or TRGJ2. The J gene is absent in TCRdb and was assigned here via DNA matching to germline. The V gene's germline CDR1 is GITISATS and CDR2 ISYDGTV (reference sequence). V lost 1 base to trimming and J lost 12 bases; unmatched junction nucleotides: 12. The CDR3 contains 13 residues. The CDR3 region is CALWEVCGGGKLF. The CDR3 bases are TGTGCCTTGTGGGAGGTCTGTGGGGGGGGGAAACTCTTT.

As to this clone: A far larger clone is one base from this, pointing to a likely read error. Other nucleotide sequences from this sample produce the same CDR3. The genes are TRGV3 and TRGJP2. Because TCRdb records no J gene, it was assigned here through a match of the DNA to germline. CDR1 VTNTFY and CDR2 YDVSTARD come from the germline V gene (reference sequence). Trimming cost V 6 bases and J 4 bases; bases outside gene matches: 5. The CDR3 has 13 residues. CDR3 sequence reads: CATWRYSDWIKTF. The CDR3 DNA sequence: TGTGCCACCTGGCGCTATAGTGATTGGATCAAGACGTTT.

This clone was recorded at least ten times. V usage is TRGV8 and J usage is TRGJ1 or TRGJ2. The V segment lost 2 bases and the J segment 6 bases; nucleotides outside the gene matches: 7. Germline CDR1 and CDR2: VENAVY and YDSYNSRV. This CDR3 region has 13 residues. The CDR3 DNA follows: TGTGCCACCTGGGATATTTCGGGTTATAAGAAACTCTTT. Protein product: CATWDISGYKKLF.

Concerning this clone itself: Translating this DNA gives a protein that differs at residue 5 from the TCRdb one, which belongs to a much larger clone; a read error is likely, and the protein shown is this translation. This rearrangement joins TRGV9 to TRGJ1 or TRGJ2. Here the J gene was assigned by germline matching of the DNA, as TCRdb has none. CDR1 and CDR2 from the germline V gene are GITISATS and ISYDGTV (reference sequence). The CDR3 has 13 residues. CDR3 in DNA: TGTGCCTTGTGGAAGGTGCGGGATGGGGGGAAACTCTTT. This gives the protein CALWKVRDGGKLF.

There are many counts of this clone. The protein that TCRdb holds for this DNA derives from a much larger clone and differs from the translated DNA at residue 4, which likely indicates a read error; the protein shown here is translated from the DNA. The V gene is TRGV9, the J gene TRGJP1. The CDR3 extends over 13 amino acids. Per germline, CDR1 GITISATS and CDR2 ISYDGTV (reference sequence). CDR3 coding DNA: TGTGCCTTGCGGGATACCACTGGTTGGTTCAAGATATTT. Amino acids: CALRDTTGWFKIF.

On this clone itself: TCRdb's protein, taken from a much larger clone, differs from this DNA's translation at residue 10, likely owing to a read error; the protein displayed comes from the DNA. The J gene is TRGJ1 or TRGJ2, the V gene TRGV9. TCRdb carries no J gene annotation; the J gene was assigned here by matching the DNA with germline. The length of the CDR3 is 13 residues. Germline assignment: CDR1 GITISATS and CDR2 ISYDGTV (reference sequence). CDR3 residues: CALWEAAHYMKLF. DNA for the CDR3: TGTGCCTTGTGGGAGGCGGCACATTATATGAAACTCTTT.

In regard to this clone: TCRdb lists the protein of a much larger clone for this DNA, which differs at residue 10, so this is likely a read error; the protein given here is translated from the DNA itself. This chain links TRGV8 with TRGJ1 or TRGJ2. TCRdb is silent on the J gene; assignment here came from matching the DNA to germline. CDR1 and CDR2 (germline): VENAVY, YDSYNSRV. This CDR3 region has 13 residues. The CDR3 DNA sequence: TGTGCCACCTGGGAGCCCTGGTATTATAGGAAACTCTTT. Its translation is CATWEPWYYRKLF.

This clone was counted many times. The protein recorded in TCRdb matches a much larger clone and deviates from this DNA's translation at residue 11, suggesting a read error; the protein here is obtained by translating the DNA. The chain has TRGV9 and TRGJ1 or TRGJ2. This CDR3 region has 15 residues. Germline V CDR1 and CDR2: GITISATS, ISYDGTV (reference sequence). CDR3 amino acids: CALWEVHPFYCKKLF. The CDR3 region has the DNA TGTGCCTTGTGGGAGGTGCACCCCTTTTATTGTAAGAAACTCTTT.

To note about this clone: TCRdb's listed protein matches a much larger clone and diverges from this DNA's translation at residue 4, likely through a read error; the protein shown comes from the DNA. V is TRGV2 and J is TRGJP2. TCRdb supplies no J gene; here it was assigned by aligning the nucleotide sequence to germline. This CDR3 is built from 14 residues. Germline CDR1 and CDR2: EGSNGY and YDSYNSKV. CDR3 loop: CATCDGHSDWIKTF. CDR3 DNA sequence: TGTGCCACCTGTGACGGGCATAGTGATTGGATCAAGACGTTT.

This clone was counted only a few times. The TCRdb record carries a much larger clone's protein, which differs from this DNA's translation at residue 11; a read error is the likely cause, and the protein listed here is the DNA translation. This chain connects TRGV3 to TRGJP1. The J gene was missing in TCRdb and was found by matching the end of the DNA to germline. The CDR3 is 14 amino acids. The V gene's germline CDR1 is VTNTFY and CDR2 YDVSTARD (reference sequence). CDR3 loop: CATWDWRGGWLKIF. In DNA form, the CDR3 reads TGTGCCACCTGGGACTGGCGGGGTGGTTGGCTCAAGATATTT.

With respect to this clone: A read error is likely here: a far larger clone is one base away. Additional DNA sequences in this sample encode the identical CDR3. This rearrangement joins TRGV9 to TRGJP. TCRdb offers no J gene call, so here the DNA was matched to germline to obtain one. In germline, CDR1 is GITISATS, CDR2 ISYDGTV (reference sequence). The CDR3 runs 17 residues. J lost 9 bases, V lost 1 base, and 9 bases had no gene match. Here the CDR3 reads CALWEVLVGLGKKIKVF. CDR3 DNA sequence: TGTGCCTTGTGGGAGGTATTGGTAGGGTTGGGCAAAAAAATCAAGGTATTT.